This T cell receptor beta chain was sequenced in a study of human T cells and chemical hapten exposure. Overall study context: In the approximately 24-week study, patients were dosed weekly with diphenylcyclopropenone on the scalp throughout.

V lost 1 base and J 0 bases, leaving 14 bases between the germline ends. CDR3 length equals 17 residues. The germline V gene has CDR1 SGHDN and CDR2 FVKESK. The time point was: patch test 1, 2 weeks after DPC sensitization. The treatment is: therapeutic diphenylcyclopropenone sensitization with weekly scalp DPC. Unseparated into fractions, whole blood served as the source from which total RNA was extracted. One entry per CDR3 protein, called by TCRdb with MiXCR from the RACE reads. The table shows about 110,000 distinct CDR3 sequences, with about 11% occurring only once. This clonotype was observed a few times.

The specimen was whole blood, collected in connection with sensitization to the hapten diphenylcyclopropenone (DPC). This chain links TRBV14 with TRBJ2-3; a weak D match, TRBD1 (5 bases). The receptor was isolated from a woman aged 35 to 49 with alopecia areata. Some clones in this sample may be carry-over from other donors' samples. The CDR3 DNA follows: TGTGCCAGCAGCCAAGCACGGCCAGGGTCTAGCACAGATACGCAGTATTTT. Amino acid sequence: CASSQARPGSSTDTQYF.